Shown below are 2 T cell receptor beta chains from a single sample sequenced in a study of cytomegalovirus exposure and HLA in healthy donors (dated by TCRdb to 2016 to 2017). The library relied on the immunoSEQ multiplex PCR assay. For the multiplex PCR, a mixture combining 60 forward primers for TCR Vbeta segments and 13 reverse primers for TCR Jbeta segments was used. Imported from immuneACCESS, the table was reduced by TCRdb to in-frame sequences with V and J called. These copies leave out some clones; in studies compared against another copy, an unresolved V gene accounts for under half, and the cause of the remainder is not known. This sample has 80,000 to 100,000 clones in its table, and roughly 70% of those were observed once. About 2.5% of the sample is held by the ten biggest clonotypes. The sequenced sample was PBMCs. Receptor source: a man aged 50 or older in good health and CMV-seronegative.

This clone was recorded a few times. The chain carries TRBV6-5 and TRBJ1-2; no clear D. Trimming stripped 7 bases from V and 0 bases from J, with 9 bases between. Per germline, CDR1 MNHEY and CDR2 SVGAGI. The CDR3 sequence is 13 residues long. CDR3 sequence (DNA): TGTGCCAGCAAGCGGGGAACTAACTATGGCTACACCTTC. This translates into CASKRGTNYGYTF.

The rearrangement uses TRBV2 and TRBJ2-5, with unresolved D. V was clipped by 7 bases and J by 2 bases, with 11 bases between them. Germline V gene lookup returns CDR1 SNHLY and CDR2 FYNNEI. This CDR3 is 13 amino acids long. The CDR3 sequence: CASNSGSQETQYF. In DNA form, the CDR3 reads TGTGCCAGCAATTCGGGTTCGCAAGAGACCCAGTACTTC.